This T cell receptor beta chain stems from a study of T cells in Graves' hyperthyroidism and ophthalmopathy. Across the study: Blood was drawn when the patient was first diagnosed and still untreated.

Study-level results: Peripheral blood also featured most of the thyroid clonotypes expanded above 0.001.

PBMCs came from about 10 ml fresh peripheral blood. RNA transcripts yielded amplified TCR beta CDR3 regions. With the HTBI primer set, the TCR CDR3 went through a first round of RT-PCR. One entry per CDR3 protein, called by TCRdb with MiXCR from the multiplex PCR reads. Altogether about 500,000 distinct CDR3 sequences are present, approximately 16% being singletons, with the ten largest covering 18%. This clonotype was found a few times. Its cognate antigen is unknown. After removal of 1 base from V and 1 base from J, the junction contained 13 bases not matched to a gene. Germline CDR1 and CDR2: LNHNV and YYDKDF (reference sequence). The CDR3 is 20 amino acids.

The clonotype originates from a woman between 18 and 29 years old with Graves' hyperthyroidism. The source material was blood. V usage is TRBV15 and J usage is TRBJ1-5, with TRBD1 matching 10 bases. The CDR3 region has the DNA TGTGCCACCAGCAGAGGGGGGACAGGGGCGAGATTCAGGAGCAATCAGCCCCAGCATTTT. This translates into CATSRGGTGARFRSNQPQHF.